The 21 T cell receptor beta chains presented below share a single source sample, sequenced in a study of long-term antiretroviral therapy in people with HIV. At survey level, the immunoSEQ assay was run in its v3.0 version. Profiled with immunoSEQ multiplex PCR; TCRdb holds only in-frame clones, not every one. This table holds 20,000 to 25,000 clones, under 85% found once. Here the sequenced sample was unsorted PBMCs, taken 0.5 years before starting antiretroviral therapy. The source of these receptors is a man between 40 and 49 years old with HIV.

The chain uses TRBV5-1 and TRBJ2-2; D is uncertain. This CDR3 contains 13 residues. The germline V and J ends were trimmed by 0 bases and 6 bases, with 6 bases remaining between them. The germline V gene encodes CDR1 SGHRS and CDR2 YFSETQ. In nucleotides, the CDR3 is TGCGCCAGCAGCTTGGTGGTCGCCGGGGAGCTGTTTTTT. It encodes CASSLVVAGELFF.

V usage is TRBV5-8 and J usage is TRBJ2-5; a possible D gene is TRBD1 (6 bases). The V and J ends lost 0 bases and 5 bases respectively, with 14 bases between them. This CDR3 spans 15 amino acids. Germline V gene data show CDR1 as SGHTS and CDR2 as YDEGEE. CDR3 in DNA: TGTGCCAGCAGCTTGGAGCAGGGGCGCTTGGAGACCCAGTACTTC. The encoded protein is CASSLEQGRLETQYF.

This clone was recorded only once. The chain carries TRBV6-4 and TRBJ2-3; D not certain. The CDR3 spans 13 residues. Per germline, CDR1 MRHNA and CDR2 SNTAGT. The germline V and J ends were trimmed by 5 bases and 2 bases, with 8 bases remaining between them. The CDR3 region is CASSSQPTDTQYF. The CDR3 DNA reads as TGTGCCAGCAGTTCACAGCCCACAGATACGCAGTATTTT.

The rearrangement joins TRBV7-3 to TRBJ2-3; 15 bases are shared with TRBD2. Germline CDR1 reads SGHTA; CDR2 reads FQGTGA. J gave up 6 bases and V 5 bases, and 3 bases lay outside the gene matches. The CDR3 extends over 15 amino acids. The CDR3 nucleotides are TGTGCCAGCAGCCTCGGGACTAGCGGGGGGGATACGCAGTATTTT. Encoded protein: CASSLGTSGGDTQYF.

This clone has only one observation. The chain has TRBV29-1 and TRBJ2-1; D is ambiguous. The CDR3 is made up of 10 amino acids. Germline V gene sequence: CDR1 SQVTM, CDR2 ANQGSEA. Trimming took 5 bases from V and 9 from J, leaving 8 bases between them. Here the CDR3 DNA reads TGCAGCGTTCAAGGGTTTGAGCAGTTCTTC. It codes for CSVQGFEQFF.

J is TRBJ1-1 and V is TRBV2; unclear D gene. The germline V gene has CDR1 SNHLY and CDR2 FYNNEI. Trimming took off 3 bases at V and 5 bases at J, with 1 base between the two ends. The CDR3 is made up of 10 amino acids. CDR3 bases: TGTGCCAGCAGTGAGACTGAAGCTTTCTTT. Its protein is CASSETEAFF.

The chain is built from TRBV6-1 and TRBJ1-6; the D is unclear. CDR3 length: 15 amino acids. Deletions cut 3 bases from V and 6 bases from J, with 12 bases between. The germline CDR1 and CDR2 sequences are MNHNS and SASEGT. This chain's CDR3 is CASSDGVISNSPLHF. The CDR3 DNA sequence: TGTGCCAGCAGTGATGGGGTAATAAGTAATTCACCCCTCCACTTT.

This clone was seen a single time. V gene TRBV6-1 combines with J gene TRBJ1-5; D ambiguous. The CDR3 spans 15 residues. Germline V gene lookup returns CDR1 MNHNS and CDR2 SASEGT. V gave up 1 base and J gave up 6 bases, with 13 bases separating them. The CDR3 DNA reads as TGTGCCAGCAGTGAAGAGCAGGAGTTAGGTCAGCCCCAGCATTTT. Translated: CASSEEQELGQPQHF.

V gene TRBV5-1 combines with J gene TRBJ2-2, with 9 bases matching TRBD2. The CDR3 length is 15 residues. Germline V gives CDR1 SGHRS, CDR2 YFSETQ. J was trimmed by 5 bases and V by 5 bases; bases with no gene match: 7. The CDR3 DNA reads TGCGCCAGCAGTTCCGGGACTAGCCAAACCGGGGAGCTGTTTTTT. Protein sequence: CASSSGTSQTGELFF.

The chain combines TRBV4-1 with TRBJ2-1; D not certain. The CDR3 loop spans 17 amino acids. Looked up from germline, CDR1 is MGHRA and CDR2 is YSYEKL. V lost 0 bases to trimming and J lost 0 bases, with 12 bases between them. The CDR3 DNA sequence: TGCGCCAGCAGCCAAGAGGTTGATTGGGGCTCCTACAATGAGCAGTTCTTC. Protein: CASSQEVDWGSYNEQFF.

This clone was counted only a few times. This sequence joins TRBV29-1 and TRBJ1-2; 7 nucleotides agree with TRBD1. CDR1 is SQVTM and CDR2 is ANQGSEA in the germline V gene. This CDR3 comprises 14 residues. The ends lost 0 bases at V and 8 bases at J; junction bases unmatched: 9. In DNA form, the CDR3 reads TGCAGCGTTGAAGATGGAGACAGGGTGGGAGGCTACACCTTC. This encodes CSVEDGDRVGGYTF.

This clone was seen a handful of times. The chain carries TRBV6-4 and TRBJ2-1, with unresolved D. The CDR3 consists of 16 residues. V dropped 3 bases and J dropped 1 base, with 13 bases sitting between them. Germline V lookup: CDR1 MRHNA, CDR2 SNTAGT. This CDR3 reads CASSEIPRPSYNEQFF. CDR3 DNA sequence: TGTGCCAGCAGTGAGATTCCCAGACCTTCCTACAATGAGCAGTTCTTC.

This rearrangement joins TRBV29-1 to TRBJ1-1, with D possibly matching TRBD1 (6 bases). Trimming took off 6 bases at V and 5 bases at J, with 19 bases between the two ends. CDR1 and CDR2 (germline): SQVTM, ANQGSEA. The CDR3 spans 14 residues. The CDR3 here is CSVQFTGRKTEAFF. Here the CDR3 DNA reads TGCAGCGTCCAATTTACAGGGAGGAAAACTGAAGCTTTCTTT.

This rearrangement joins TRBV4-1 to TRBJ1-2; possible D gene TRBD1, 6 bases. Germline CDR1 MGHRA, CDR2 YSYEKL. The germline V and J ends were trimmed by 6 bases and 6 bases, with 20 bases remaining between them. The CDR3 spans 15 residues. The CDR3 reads CASSLDLLSGDGYTF. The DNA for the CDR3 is TGCGCCAGCAGTCTAGACTTACTGTCAGGGGATGGCTACACCTTC.

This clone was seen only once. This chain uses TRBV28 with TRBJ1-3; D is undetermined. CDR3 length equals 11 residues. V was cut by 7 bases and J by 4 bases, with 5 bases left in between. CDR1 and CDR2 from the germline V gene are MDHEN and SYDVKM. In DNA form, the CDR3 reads TGTGCCAGCATCGGAGGAAACACCATATATTTT. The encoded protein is CASIGGNTIYF.

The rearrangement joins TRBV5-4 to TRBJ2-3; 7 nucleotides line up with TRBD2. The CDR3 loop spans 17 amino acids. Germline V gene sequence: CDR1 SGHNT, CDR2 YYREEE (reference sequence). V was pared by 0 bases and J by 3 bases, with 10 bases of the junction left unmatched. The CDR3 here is CASSLAPSGAGTDTQYF. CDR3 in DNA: TGTGCCAGCAGCTTGGCCCCCAGCGGGGCGGGGACAGATACGCAGTATTTT.

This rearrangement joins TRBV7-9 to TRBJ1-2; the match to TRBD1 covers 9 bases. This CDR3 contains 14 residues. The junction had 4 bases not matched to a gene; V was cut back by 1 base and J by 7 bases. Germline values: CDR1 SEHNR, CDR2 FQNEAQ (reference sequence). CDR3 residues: CASSLETGGSGYTF. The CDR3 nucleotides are TGTGCCAGCAGCTTAGAGACAGGGGGTAGTGGCTACACCTTC.

As DNA, the CDR3 is TGTGCCAGCAGTATAAAGGACCCTCCCAAATACGAGCAGTACTTC. This encodes CASSIKDPPKYEQYF. The rearrangement uses TRBV6-6 and TRBJ2-7; no firm D call. The length of the CDR3 is 15 residues. The V gene lost 5 bases and the J gene lost 4 bases, with 18 bases spanning the gap. Germline values: CDR1 MNHNY, CDR2 SVGAGI (reference sequence).

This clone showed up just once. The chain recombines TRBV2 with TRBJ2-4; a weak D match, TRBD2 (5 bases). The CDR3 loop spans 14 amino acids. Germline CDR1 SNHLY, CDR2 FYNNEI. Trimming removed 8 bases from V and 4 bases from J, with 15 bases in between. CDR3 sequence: CASGGQAPKNIQYF. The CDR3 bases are TGTGCCAGCGGCGGGCAAGCCCCAAAAAACATTCAGTACTTC.

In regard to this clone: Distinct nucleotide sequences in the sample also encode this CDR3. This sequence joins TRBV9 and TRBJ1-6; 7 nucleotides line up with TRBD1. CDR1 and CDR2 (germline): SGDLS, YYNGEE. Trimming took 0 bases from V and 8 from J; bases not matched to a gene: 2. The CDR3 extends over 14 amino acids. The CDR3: CASSVGQGDSPLHF. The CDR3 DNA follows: TGTGCCAGCAGCGTAGGACAGGGCGATTCACCCCTCCACTTT.

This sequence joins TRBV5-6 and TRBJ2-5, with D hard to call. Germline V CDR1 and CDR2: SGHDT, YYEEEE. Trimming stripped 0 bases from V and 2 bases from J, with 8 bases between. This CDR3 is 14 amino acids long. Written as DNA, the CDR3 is TGTGCCAGCAGCTTGGCTGGGAATCAAGAGACCCAGTACTTC. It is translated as CASSLAGNQETQYF. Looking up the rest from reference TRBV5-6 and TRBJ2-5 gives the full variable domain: DAGVTQSPTHLIKTRGQQVTLRCSPKSGHDTVSWYQQALGQGPQFIFQYYEEEERQRGNFPDRFSGHQFPNYSSELNVNALLLGDSALYLCASSLAGNQETQYFGPGTRLLVL.